In this sample, the clone carrying this TCR beta chain turned up once. After removal of 4 bases from V and 3 bases from J, the junction contained 4 bases not matched to a gene. CDR3 length: 15 residues. Germline-derived CDR1 and CDR2 are SGDLS and YYNGEE. These data originate in a study of T cell changes during pregnancy in multiple sclerosis. Libraries were prepared by immunoSEQ multiplex PCR; TCRdb keeps only in-frame clonotypes and omits some of them. Of around 68,000 clones in the sample, 80% to 95% were seen once. The sample was CD4+ T cells from peripheral blood mononuclear cells, taken before pregnancy. This receptor was taken from a female donor with multiple sclerosis, enrolled in a pregnancy study. The V and J genes are TRBV9 and TRBJ2-3; 11 bases are a match to TRBD1. CDR3 protein: CASSPGTGGTDTQYF. CDR3 bases: TGTGCCAGCAGCCCGGGGACAGGGGGAACAGATACGCAGTATTTT.